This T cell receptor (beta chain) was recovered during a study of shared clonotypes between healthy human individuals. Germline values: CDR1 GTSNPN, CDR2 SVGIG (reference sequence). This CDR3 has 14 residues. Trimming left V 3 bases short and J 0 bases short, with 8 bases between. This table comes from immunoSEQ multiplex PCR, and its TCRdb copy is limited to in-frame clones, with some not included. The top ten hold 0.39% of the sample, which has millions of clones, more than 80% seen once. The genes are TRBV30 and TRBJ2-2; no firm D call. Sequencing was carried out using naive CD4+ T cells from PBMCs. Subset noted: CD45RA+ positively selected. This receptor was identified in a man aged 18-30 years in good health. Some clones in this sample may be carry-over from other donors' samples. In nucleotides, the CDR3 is TGTGCCTGGAGGAAAAACGCGAACACCGGGGAGCTGTTTTTT. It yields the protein CAWRKNANTGELFF.